This TCR beta chain comes out of a study of cytomegalovirus exposure and HLA in healthy donors. About the research overall: Roughly 179 million T cells yielded approximately 100 million unique TCR beta sequences, as an earlier analysis found.

General study findings and limits: Follow-up analysis seemed to connect common viral pathogens with several of the most significant clusters identified.

In this sample, this clone turned up once. As yet, its antigen is unknown. With 8 bases removed from V and 4 bases from J, the gap between germline ends came to 15 bases. This CDR3 is 14 amino acids long. CDR1 is MRHNA, CDR2 SNTAGT, per germline. PCR amplification relied on 60 Vbeta primers (plus 13 Jbeta primers). TCRdb's copy holds only in-frame clones and misses some; the assay was immunoSEQ multiplex PCR. This table holds over 150,000 clones, around 84% found once. The TCR was taken from a middle-aged woman in good health and CMV-seropositive. Sequenced input: PBMCs. The rearrangement uses TRBV6-4 and TRBJ2-4; TRBD1 is a possible D gene (6 bases). CDR3 protein: CASGQRQKKNIQYF. CDR3 DNA: TGTGCCAGCGGACAGCGCCAGAAGAAAAACATTCAGTACTTC.